This T cell receptor (beta chain) appears in the sequencing data of a study of blood T cell repertoires in COVID-19 (dated by TCRdb to 2019 to 2021). About the investigation overall: Samples covering the acute and convalescent phases of COVID-19 were provided by collaborators in the United States, Italy and Spain. The samples were drawn from two sources: the first 160 participants of the ongoing ImmuneRACE study, and 1,254 subjects contributed by 6 global collaborators. Deeply sampled blood TCRbeta repertoires from subjects exposed to, actively infected with, or recovered from COVID-19 were included in the dataset. Where HLA class I and class II types were available, the types were taken from metadata supplied by the sample provider, not from assay-based typing. The material from the prospective study consisted of cDNA or gDNA derived from T cells, B-cell-depleted T cells, or PBMCs. A de-identified subject ID, COVID-19 status, age in years and sex were almost always included in the sample metadata. A freely available public database, intended as a resource for researchers studying the immune response to SARS-CoV-2, is where the repertoires were released.

In the prospective study, participants were 18 to 89 years old, resided in under 30 geographic areas of the United States, and were enrolled through a virtual design. To assign participants to cohorts, the prospective study relied on clinical history that participants themselves reported in a screening survey and a study questionnaire. Recovered participants in ImmuneRACE Cohort 3 were defined as having two consecutive negative NP/OP PCR tests, clearance from a healthcare professional, or resolution of symptoms. Each participant in the prospective study had whole blood, serum and a nasopharyngeal or oropharyngeal swab collected by mobile phlebotomists. Prospective study participants could optionally give additional blood draws and questionnaires over an approximately 2-month period. Prospective study blood samples were shipped either frozen or at room temperature before DNA extraction. As to this clone: Its antigen target is currently unknown. No clone much larger than this one lies a single base away; base qualities are absent.

Overall study results and their limits: How much clinical and demographic metadata was included differed by source and by participant, and the metadata was provided uncurated.

Reading from cysteine to phenylalanine, the CDR3 counts 16 amino acids. Solely the CDR3 DNA is kept, with 48 bases framed from the first base. V ends up 0 bases short and J 4 bases short, with an unmatched junction base count of 3. CDR1 MGHRA and CDR2 YSYEKL were looked up in the germline V gene. TCRbeta CDR3 regions were amplified from genomic DNA by means of the immunoSEQ Assay, a bias-controlled multiplex PCR. Per the source publication's procedure: Within the assay, amplification of reference gene primers was used to estimate how many nucleated cells each sample contained. To quantify the absolute abundance of each unique TCRbeta CDR3 rearrangement, sequence reads were collapsed and filtered. For each sample, productive Simpson clonality was calculated as the square root of Simpson's diversity index over productive rearrangements. TCRdb limited this immuneACCESS table to in-frame rearrangements with V and J called. A share of clones is missing; checked studies link under half to unresolved V genes, and the rest is unexplained. From that table come the V and J calls and clone size; the DNA was used to work out D and trimming. Recorded for this sample are 150,000 to 200,000 clones; 89% of them occurred a single time. The top ten hold approximately 7.6% of the sample.

The origin of this receptor is a woman under 30 who had recovered from COVID-19. This receptor chain uses TRBV4-1 and TRBJ1-5, and 10 junctional nucleotides match TRBD1. Specimen: PBMCs or T cells enriched from blood (not recorded which). CDR3 reads: CASSQDWTGGNQPQHF. The nucleotide sequence reads as follows: TGCGCCAGCAGCCAAGATTGGACAGGGGGGAATCAGCCCCAGCATTTT.